The rows below give T cell receptor beta chains drawn from one sample of a study of T cell responses to AZD1222 COVID-19 vaccine. Assay used: immunoSEQ multiplex PCR; TCRdb lists only in-frame clones, some missing. Among fewer than 85,000 clones listed, 85% to 90% were seen once. Sequenced here: peripheral blood, sampled on day 0 of AZD1222 vaccination. The receptors come from an adult in good health. CDR3s include the opening cysteine and the closing phenylalanine or tryptophan. D genes are given only for firm matches. Only some rows state a clone size, as once, few, many or a class for expanded clones.

size,D,J,V,CDR3,DNA
-,TRBD1,TRBJ2-1,TRBV6-5,CASRRIQGYDEQFF,TGTGCCAGCAGGAGAATACAGGGGTACGATGAGCAGTTCTTC
once,-,TRBJ1-1,TRBV2,CASSERKWNTEAFF,TGTGCCAGCAGTGAAAGGAAATGGAACACTGAAGCTTTCTTT
-,TRBD1,TRBJ1-2,TRBV24-1,CATSDSSDRGLGYTF,TGTGCCACCAGTGATTCTTCCGACAGGGGGCTAGGCTACACCTTC
-,TRBD1,TRBJ1-2,TRBV6-6,CASSYSNRGPNYGYTF,TGTGCCAGCAGTTACTCCAACAGGGGACCTAACTATGGCTACACCTTC
-,TRBD1,TRBJ1-2,TRBV9,CASSGDRAAGYTF,TGTGCCAGCAGTGGGGACAGGGCGGCTGGCTACACCTTC
-,-,TRBJ1-4,TRBV9,CASSVHSRSRGDEKLFF,TGTGCCAGCAGCGTTCATAGCCGGAGCAGGGGAGATGAAAAACTGTTTTTT
once,-,TRBJ2-5,TRBV28,CASSLPGADLETQYF,TGTGCCAGCAGTTTACCCGGGGCAGATTTAGAGACCCAGTACTTC
-,TRBD2,TRBJ2-1,TRBV4-3,CASSQPRDGGSSYNEQFF,TGCGCCAGCAGCCAACCAAGGGACGGCGGGAGCTCCTACAATGAGCAGTTCTTC
-,-,TRBJ2-7,TRBV5-4,CASSLTLKSYEQYF,TGTGCCAGCAGCTTGACCCTAAAATCCTACGAGCAGTACTTC
-,-,TRBJ1-2,TRBV7-3,CASSLTGTGPNYGYTF,TGTGCCAGCAGCTTAACGGGGACGGGGCCTAACTATGGCTACACCTTC
-,TRBD1,TRBJ2-4,TRBV19,CASIGQGSAKNIQYF,TGTGCCAGTATCGGACAGGGTTCAGCCAAAAACATTCAGTACTTC
-,TRBD2,TRBJ2-3,TRBV10-3,CAISAGGPSDTQYF,TGTGCCATCTCGGCGGGAGGGCCCTCAGATACGCAGTATTTT
-,-,TRBJ2-6,TRBV28,CASSLSSGTGANVLTF,TGTGCCAGCAGTTTATCTAGTGGCACTGGGGCCAACGTCCTGACTTTC
-,-,TRBJ2-2,TRBV10-1,CASSEYTRPGELFF,TGCGCCAGCAGTGAGTACACGCGGCCCGGGGAGCTGTTTTTT
-,TRBD1,TRBJ1-1,TRBV6-5,CATTQDRGGAFF,TGTGCCACCACCCAGGACAGGGGAGGCGCTTTCTTT
-,TRBD1,TRBJ1-1,TRBV27,CASSRGSHGTPEAFF,TGTGCCAGCAGCAGGGGGTCACACGGAACACCGGAAGCTTTCTTT
-,-,TRBJ1-4,TRBV6-2/TRBV6-3,CASSYPPSWNLNEKLFF,TGTGCCAGCAGTTACCCCCCTTCATGGAATCTTAATGAAAAACTGTTTTTT
-,-,TRBJ2-7,TRBV18,CASSPTSSYEQYF,TGTGCCAGCTCACCAACTAGCTCCTACGAGCAGTACTTC
-,-,TRBJ1-1,TRBV24-1,CATSDYRGTEAFF,TGTGCCACCAGTGATTATCGGGGTACTGAAGCTTTCTTT
-,TRBD1,TRBJ1-1,TRBV28,CASSLLRDRNTEAFF,TGTGCCAGCAGTCTCCTCAGGGACAGGAACACTGAAGCTTTCTTT
-,-,TRBJ2-3,TRBV10-1,CASRQGGSTDTQYF,TGCGCCAGCCGCCAAGGGGGATCGACAGATACGCAGTATTTT
-,-,TRBJ1-4,TRBV16,CASTPQGEEKLFF,TGTGCCAGCACCCCCCAGGGCGAGGAAAAACTGTTTTTT
few,-,TRBJ1-1,TRBV18,CASSQGGTEAFF,TGTGCCAGCTCACAGGGTGGGACTGAAGCTTTCTTT
-,-,TRBJ2-3,TRBV3-1/TRBV3-2,CASSHRTTGDTQYF,TGTGCCAGCAGCCATAGGACAACAGGAGATACGCAGTATTTT
once,TRBD1,TRBJ1-6,TRBV19,CASRDRVNSPLHF,TGTGCCAGCCGGGACAGGGTTAATTCACCCCTCCACTTT
-,-,TRBJ2-2,TRBV2,CASSDPSGELFF,TGTGCCAGCAGTGACCCATCCGGGGAGCTGTTTTTT
-,-,TRBJ1-1,TRBV7-2,CASSLEETNTEAFF,TGTGCCAGCAGCTTAGAAGAGACCAACACTGAAGCTTTCTTT
-,-,TRBJ1-4,TRBV24-1,CATSDNRGGEKLFF,TGTGCCACCAGTGATAACCGGGGAGGGGAAAAACTGTTTTTT
-,-,TRBJ2-5,TRBV6-5,CASSYDRRGETQYF,TGTGCCAGCAGTTACGACCGGAGGGGAGAGACCCAGTACTTC
-,TRBD1,TRBJ2-2,TRBV9,CASSPRGRGYTGELFF,TGTGCCAGCAGCCCTCGGGGCAGGGGGTACACCGGGGAGCTGTTTTTT
-,TRBD1,TRBJ1-5,TRBV28,CASSAGTGWKGHQPQHF,TGTGCCAGCAGTGCCGGGACAGGTTGGAAGGGGCATCAGCCCCAGCATTTT
-,TRBD1,TRBJ2-7,TRBV30,CAWNRQGYEQYF,TGTGCCTGGAATCGACAGGGCTACGAGCAGTACTTC
-,TRBD2,TRBJ2-1,TRBV19,CASSMRTSGSGNEQFF,TGTGCCAGTAGTATGCGGACTAGCGGGAGTGGGAATGAGCAGTTCTTC
-,-,TRBJ2-7,TRBV19,CASRGGYEQYF,TGTGCCAGCCGTGGGGGCTACGAGCAGTACTTC
-,TRBD1,TRBJ1-1,TRBV5-1,CASSLRGQGGPEAFF,TGCGCCAGCAGCTTGAGAGGACAGGGAGGACCTGAAGCTTTCTTT
-,-,TRBJ2-1,TRBV10-2,CASRGGSYNEQFF,TGCGCCAGCAGAGGGGGCTCCTACAATGAGCAGTTCTTC
-,TRBD1,TRBJ1-5,TRBV5-6,CASSPGQGNQPQHF,TGTGCCAGCAGCCCCGGACAGGGCAATCAGCCCCAGCATTTT
-,TRBD1,TRBJ1-4,TRBV5-1,CASSLGDRGREKLFF,TGCGCCAGCAGCTTGGGGGACAGGGGGCGTGAAAAACTGTTTTTT
-,TRBD1,TRBJ1-1,TRBV6-2/TRBV6-3,CASSYTGQGPWMAFF,TGTGCCAGCAGTTACACGGGACAGGGCCCCTGGATGGCTTTCTTT
-,-,TRBJ2-5,TRBV5-6,CASSQGGPETQYF,TGTGCCAGCAGCCAGGGTGGGCCCGAGACCCAGTACTTC
-,-,TRBJ1-5,TRBV5-1,CASSSGSSNQPQHF,TGCGCCAGCAGCTCCGGGAGTAGCAATCAGCCCCAGCATTTT
-,TRBD2,TRBJ2-7,TRBV4-2,CASSQGPTSGSNEQYF,TGTGCCAGCAGCCAAGGCCCTACTAGCGGGAGTAACGAGCAGTACTTC
-,TRBD1,TRBJ1-2,TRBV28,CASSLFTGDRYGYTF,TGTGCCAGCAGTTTATTTACAGGGGATAGGTATGGCTACACCTTC
-,-,TRBJ1-3,TRBV19,CASSLTVTGNTIYF,TGTGCCAGTAGCCTGACAGTGACTGGAAACACCATATATTTT
-,-,TRBJ1-2,TRBV10-3,CAISLEGDGYTF,TGTGCCATCAGCCTAGAGGGGGACGGCTACACCTTC
-,-,TRBJ1-1,TRBV30,CAWSPADTEAFF,TGTGCCTGGAGTCCCGCCGACACTGAAGCTTTCTTT